This note documents a single TCR beta chain sequence. This clone has a handful of counts. What antigen it recognizes has not been identified. Per-base qualities were not stored, and no clone one base away is much larger. This specimen comes from a study of tumour-infiltrating T cells in Burkitt lymphoma (dated by TCRdb to 2018 to 2021). About the full investigation: The Burkitt lymphoma cohort comprised 82 patients and spanned all epidemiological subtypes of the disease. Clinical outcome was correlated with TCR repertoire data, and overall and progression-free survival were found to be predicted by productive clonality independently of established prognosticators, including age at diagnosis. Paper-wide results and their limitations: Numerous Burkitt lymphoma patients were found to share several public clonotypes, a finding suggesting shared tumour neoantigen selection that is absent from diffuse large B-cell lymphoma.

The library was built by means of the immunoSEQ multiplex PCR assay. TCRdb holds this immuneACCESS table with in-frame rearrangements only. Some clones are missing; in checked studies, unresolved V genes explain under half, and the rest has no known cause. The sample contains roughly 3,700 clones, over 15% of them found a single time. The biggest ten clones account for 1.4% of the sample. The CDR3 numbers 13 residues from cysteine through phenylalanine. Of the read, only the CDR3 DNA is kept; its 39 bases are in frame from base 1. Looking up the germline V gene (reference sequence) yields CDR1 LNHDA and CDR2 SQIVND. The germline V end is reduced by 9 bases and the J end by 0 bases; junction bases left unmatched: 4.

Source material: tumor tissue. The sequence derives from a human donor with Burkitt lymphoma. The chain employs TRBV19 and TRBJ2-7; 8 central bases correspond to TRBD1. CDR3 sequence: CASTGGSSYEQYF. The nucleotides are TGTGCCAGCACAGGGGGGAGCTCCTACGAGCAGTACTTC.